Listed below are T cell receptor beta chains from one sample, sequenced in a study of blood T cell repertoires in COVID-19. Using immunoSEQ multiplex PCR, the repertoire was profiled, and TCRdb retains in-frame clones only, with some absent. The table shows about 21,000 clones, with about 80% occurring only once. Sequencing was carried out using peripheral blood. The receptor set was obtained from a human donor in a cohort sampled during active COVID-19. The CDR3 runs from the conserved cysteine through the conserved F or W. The order of the fields is clone size, D gene, V gene, J gene, CDR3 protein, CDR3 DNA. The D gene is left open where the match is weak. Clone size is stated in some rows and not others, as once, few, many or a class when expanded.

.,TRBD1,TRBV28,TRBJ1-1,CASIRQGAEAFF,TGTGCCAGCATCCGACAGGGGGCTGAAGCTTTCTTT
.,TRBD2,TRBV14,TRBJ2-3,CASSQPLSGLGGTDTQYF,TGTGCCAGCAGCCAGCCTCTCTCGGGACTAGGAGGCACAGATACGCAGTATTTT
.,.,TRBV5-4,TRBJ2-3,CASSLAGGRTDTQYF,TGTGCCAGCAGCTTGGCCGGGGGAAGGACAGATACGCAGTATTTT
.,.,TRBV18,TRBJ2-5,CASSPYQAQETQYF,TGTGCCAGCTCACCATACCAGGCACAAGAGACCCAGTACTTC
once,TRBD1,TRBV19,TRBJ1-2,CASSNPGQGLGYTF,TGTGCCAGTAGTAATCCGGGACAGGGGCTTGGCTACACCTTC
.,.,TRBV6-6,TRBJ1-1,CASSYPEQGSEAFF,TGTGCCAGCAGTTACCCAGAGCAGGGCTCTGAAGCTTTCTTT
.,TRBD1,TRBV19,TRBJ2-1,CASSNRGGTGVYNEQFF,TGTGCCAGTAGTAATCGGGGGGGGACAGGGGTATACAATGAGCAGTTCTTC
.,.,TRBV5-6,TRBJ2-7,CASTLGRVTETYEQYF,TGTGCCAGCACCCTTGGCAGGGTCACGGAAACCTACGAGCAGTACTTC
.,TRBD1,TRBV5-1,TRBJ1-1,CASSLTGQGGTEAFF,TGCGCCAGCAGCTTGACGGGACAGGGAGGGACTGAAGCTTTCTTT
.,TRBD1,TRBV6-5,TRBJ1-1,CASSDGTGSSEAFF,TGTGCCAGCAGCGACGGGACAGGGAGTAGTGAAGCTTTCTTT
.,.,TRBV6-6,TRBJ1-4,CASSLSYYEKLFF,TGTGCCAGCAGTCTTAGTTATTATGAAAAACTGTTTTTT
.,.,TRBV5-6,TRBJ1-5,CASSFGGKQPQHF,TGTGCCAGCAGCTTTGGGGGGAAGCAGCCCCAGCATTTT
.,.,TRBV6-1,TRBJ1-5,CASSDLGDPHQPQHF,TGTGCCAGCAGTGATCTAGGGGATCCCCATCAGCCCCAGCATTTT
.,.,TRBV5-1,TRBJ1-2,CASSPGGGYTF,TGCGCCAGCAGCCCGGGGGGGGGCTACACCTTC
.,TRBD1,TRBV6-5,TRBJ1-2,CASRDGTGSYGYTF,TGTGCCAGCAGGGACGGGACAGGCAGTTATGGCTACACCTTC
.,TRBD1,TRBV7-2,TRBJ2-5,CASSVGQGTETQYF,TGTGCCAGCAGCGTGGGACAGGGGACAGAGACCCAGTACTTC
once,.,TRBV5-1,TRBJ1-2,CASSLAATQPFHGYTF,TGCGCCAGCAGCTTGGCGGCGACACAGCCATTTCACGGCTACACCTTC
.,.,TRBV30,TRBJ1-3,CVWSVQGGNTIYF,TGTGTCTGGAGTGTACAGGGTGGAAACACCATATATTTT
.,TRBD1,TRBV10-3,TRBJ1-6,CAIRRQGSSYNSPLHF,TGTGCCATCAGAAGACAGGGTAGCTCCTATAATTCACCCCTCCACTTT
.,.,TRBV21-1,TRBJ2-1,CASSKSAYRGYYNEQFF,TGTGCCAGCAGCAAATCGGCCTACAGGGGGTATTACAATGAGCAGTTCTTC
.,TRBD2,TRBV6-1,TRBJ2-7,CASSEALRASGGAPHF,TGTGCCAGCAGTGAAGCGCTTCGGGCTAGCGGGGGGGCTCCCCACTTC
.,.,TRBV6-5,TRBJ2-7,CASSSSIGEQYF,TGTGCCAGCAGTTCCTCCATCGGCGAGCAGTACTTC
.,TRBD1,TRBV6-5,TRBJ1-2,CAGLFGQGYGYTF,TGTGCCGGACTTTTTGGACAGGGCTATGGCTACACCTTC
.,TRBD1,TRBV5-1,TRBJ1-4,CASSPGLTGGREKLFF,TGCGCCAGCAGCCCGGGGTTAACAGGGGGAAGGGAAAAACTGTTTTTT
.,TRBD1,TRBV12-5,TRBJ1-5,CASGSFRQGARNQPQHF,TGTGCTAGTGGCTCTTTCAGACAGGGGGCGCGCAATCAGCCCCAGCATTTT
.,.,TRBV5-1,TRBJ2-5,CASASGDSQETQYF,TGCGCCAGCGCCTCCGGGGACTCGCAAGAGACCCAGTACTTC
.,TRBD2,TRBV5-1,TRBJ2-1,CASSLLPLGGSSYNEQFF,TGCGCCAGCAGCTTACTACCTCTCGGGGGGAGCTCCTACAATGAGCAGTTCTTC
.,.,TRBV7-2,TRBJ2-7,CASSPRRSSYEQYF,TGTGCCAGCAGCCCTCGGAGGTCATCCTACGAGCAGTACTTC
few,TRBD1,TRBV2,TRBJ1-6,CASSERQGANSPLHF,TGTGCCAGCAGTGAAAGGCAGGGGGCGAATTCACCCCTCCACTTT
.,.,TRBV19,TRBJ1-4,CASSGLGEKLFF,TGTGCCAGTAGTGGACTGGGGGAAAAACTGTTTTTT
.,TRBD2,TRBV9,TRBJ2-1,CASSPGGSAAIYNEQFF,TGTGCCAGCAGCCCGGGAGGTAGCGCTGCTATTTACAATGAGCAGTTCTTC
.,.,TRBV10-3,TRBJ2-6,CAISESQGSGANVLTF,TGTGCCATCAGTGAGTCCCAGGGCTCTGGGGCCAACGTCCTGACTTTC
.,TRBD2,TRBV30,TRBJ2-5,CAWSPGLAGEETQYF,TGTGCCTGGAGCCCCGGACTAGCAGGGGAAGAGACCCAGTACTTC
.,.,TRBV6-5,TRBJ2-7,CAPLGASYEQYF,TGTGCCCCTCTGGGAGCCTCCTACGAGCAGTACTTC
.,.,TRBV6-1,TRBJ1-6,CASSEIGGTGYNSPLHF,TGTGCCAGCAGTGAAATCGGCGGGACGGGCTATAATTCACCCCTCCACTTT
.,TRBD2,TRBV24-1,TRBJ2-2,CATSDPGTSGGRYTGELFF,TGTGCCACCAGTGATCCCGGGACTAGCGGGGGGCGGTACACCGGGGAGCTGTTTTTT
few,TRBD1,TRBV28,TRBJ1-2,CASSLYTGGNYGYTF,TGTGCCAGCAGTTTATACACAGGGGGCAACTATGGCTACACCTTC
few,.,TRBV11-3,TRBJ1-2,CASSLPDRANYGYTF,TGTGCCAGCAGCCTTCCGGACAGAGCTAACTATGGCTACACCTTC
.,TRBD1,TRBV7-7,TRBJ2-2,CASSFRTGENTGELFF,TGTGCTAGCAGCTTTCGGACAGGGGAGAACACCGGGGAGCTGTTTTTT
few,TRBD1,TRBV28,TRBJ2-6,CASSGTAGANVLTF,TGTGCCAGCTCCGGGACAGCCGGGGCCAACGTCCTGACTTTC
.,.,TRBV19,TRBJ1-3,CASILTGTPSGNTIYF,TGTGCCAGTATTCTGACAGGAACCCCCTCTGGAAACACCATATATTTT
.,.,TRBV28,TRBJ1-2,CASSLSQAYGYTF,TGTGCCAGCAGTTTAAGTCAGGCCTATGGCTACACCTTC
.,TRBD1,TRBV15,TRBJ1-1,CATTRGLGTEAFF,TGTGCCACCACGAGGGGGCTTGGCACTGAAGCTTTCTTT
.,.,TRBV27,TRBJ2-1,CASRPGGSYNEQFF,TGTGCCAGCAGGCCTGGAGGATCCTACAATGAGCAGTTCTTC
once,.,TRBV6-5,TRBJ1-3,CASSYSGQVSGNTIYF,TGTGCCAGCAGTTACTCGGGGCAGGTCTCTGGAAACACCATATATTTT
.,.,TRBV30,TRBJ2-7,CAWASSYEQYF,TGTGCCTGGGCGAGCTCCTACGAGCAGTACTTC
.,.,TRBV25-1,TRBJ2-5,CASRQEGPGAQYF,TGTGCCAGCAGACAGGAGGGCCCCGGGGCCCAGTACTTC
.,.,TRBV6-6,TRBJ1-1,CASSYIQADTEAFF,TGTGCCAGCAGTTACATCCAGGCAGACACTGAAGCTTTCTTT
.,TRBD2,TRBV20-1,TRBJ2-5,CSASGGRETQYF,TGCAGTGCTAGTGGCGGGAGAGAGACCCAGTACTTC
.,.,TRBV7-9,TRBJ2-5,CASSPYLQETQYF,TGTGCCAGCAGCCCCTACTTGCAAGAGACCCAGTACTTC
.,.,TRBV7-3,TRBJ1-1,CASSLTPGVANTEAFF,TGTGCCAGCAGCTTAACACCGGGGGTAGCGAACACTGAAGCTTTCTTT
.,.,TRBV7-4,TRBJ2-1,CASSLARGSADRSYNEQFF,TGTGCCAGCAGCTTAGCTCGAGGTAGCGCGGACCGCTCCTACAATGAGCAGTTCTTC
.,TRBD1,TRBV5-5,TRBJ2-3,CASRDRVTDTQYF,TGTGCCTCCCGGGACAGGGTCACAGATACGCAGTATTTT
.,TRBD1,TRBV9,TRBJ2-2,CASSAPQGDTGELFF,TGTGCCAGCAGCGCCCCACAGGGGGACACCGGGGAGCTGTTTTTT
once,.,TRBV19,TRBJ2-7,CASSIGQSYEQYF,TGTGCCAGTAGTATTGGACAGTCCTACGAGCAGTACTTC
.,.,TRBV12-5,TRBJ1-5,CASGFGPDSNSNQPQHF,TGTGCTAGTGGTTTTGGCCCGGACAGTAATAGCAATCAGCCCCAGCATTTT